At least ten counts were recorded for the clone carrying this T cell receptor (beta chain). Preparation of the TCRbeta library was carried out with unique molecular identifiers. TCRdb independently ran MiXCR on the PCR reads; one entry per CDR3 protein. The repertoire has hundreds of thousands of distinct CDR3 sequences, roughly 23% of them found once; the top ten carry about 2.8%. The data stem from a study of T-cell reconstitution after alpha-beta-depleted transplantation in children. CDR1 and CDR2 (germline): MGHDK, SYGVNS. With 5 bases clipped from V and 1 base from J, the junction kept 7 bases outside the gene matches. This CDR3 is 16 amino acids long.

The input for sequencing was PBMCs, taken before TCRalphabeta/CD19-depleted stem cell transplant. This receptor was taken from a girl aged 2-15 years with Fanconi anemia, due to receive a stem cell transplant. J is TRBJ2-1 and V is TRBV25-1, with 8 bases lining up with TRBD1. CDR3 amino acids: CASSTGQASSYNEQFF. The CDR3 region has the DNA TGTGCCAGCAGTACGGGACAGGCATCGTCCTACAATGAGCAGTTCTTC.